This TCR beta chain was found in a study of blood T cell repertoires in COVID-19. Overall study context: Acute and convalescent COVID-19 specimens originated in the United States, Italy and Spain.

There are 13 residues in the CDR3. The germline gives CDR1 MGHDK, CDR2 SYGVNS. Trimming left V 2 bases short and J 7 bases short, with 9 bases between. While infection was still active, Seattle patients were enrolled and then followed longitudinally. TCRdb's copy holds only in-frame clones and misses some; the assay was immunoSEQ multiplex PCR. This table holds 130,000 to 150,000 clones, approximately 83% found once. The sequence came from a woman aged 55-70 years with COVID-19, enrolled during active disease. Sequenced material: peripheral blood. V gene TRBV25-1 combines with J gene TRBJ2-1, with D possibly matching TRBD1 (5 bases). DNA for the CDR3: TGTGCCAGCAGTGAAGCCTCAGGGAATGAGCAGTTCTTC. Its translation is CASSEASGNEQFF.